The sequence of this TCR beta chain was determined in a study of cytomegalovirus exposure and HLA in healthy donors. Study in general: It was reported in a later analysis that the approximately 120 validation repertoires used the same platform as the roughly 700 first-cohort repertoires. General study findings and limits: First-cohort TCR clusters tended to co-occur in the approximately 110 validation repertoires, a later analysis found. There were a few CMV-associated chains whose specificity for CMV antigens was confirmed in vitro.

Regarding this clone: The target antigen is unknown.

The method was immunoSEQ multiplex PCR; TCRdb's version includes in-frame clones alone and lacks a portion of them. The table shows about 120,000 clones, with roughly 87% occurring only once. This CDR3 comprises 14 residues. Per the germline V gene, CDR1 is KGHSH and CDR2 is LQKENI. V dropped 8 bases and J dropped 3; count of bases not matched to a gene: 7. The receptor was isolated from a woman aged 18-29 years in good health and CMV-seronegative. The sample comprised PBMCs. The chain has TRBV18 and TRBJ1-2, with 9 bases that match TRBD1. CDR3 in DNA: TGTGCCAGCGCTTCGACAGGGGGGGACTATGGCTACACCTTC. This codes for CASASTGGDYGYTF.